This TCR beta chain was recovered during a study of T cells in Graves' hyperthyroidism and ophthalmopathy. Germline loops: CDR1 SNHLY, CDR2 FYNNEI. The CDR3 extends over 18 amino acids. The trim removed 7 bases at V and 2 bases at J, leaving 14 bases unmatched. RNA transcripts served as the template for amplifying TCR beta CDR3 regions. When the TCR CDR3 underwent first-round RT-PCR, the HTBI primer set was used. TCRdb re-derived calls from the multiplex PCR reads in MiXCR, one entry per CDR3 protein. The sample holds approximately 410,000 distinct CDR3 sequences, 14% to 15% seen once. A Clinical Activity Score of at least 3, a NOSPECS grade of at least 4 and a duration under 3 months were recorded in the ophthalmopathy patients. It was 8 to 10 ml of fresh peripheral blood that supplied the PBMCs. The table lists this clonotype with many counts.

The TCR comes from a man aged 18 to 30 with Graves' ophthalmopathy. The chain couples TRBV2 to TRBJ2-7; 13 positions match TRBD2. What was sequenced was blood. The CDR3 nucleotides read TGTGCCAGCACCGAATGGACTAGCGGGGGAAGGAGCCCCTACGAGCAGTACTTC. Its translation is CASTEWTSGGRSPYEQYF. The full variable domain, its missing parts supplied by reference TRBV2 and TRBJ2-7, is EPEVTQTPSHQVTQMGQEVILRCVPISNHLYFYWYRQILGQKVEFLVSFYNNEISEKSEIFDDQFSVERPDGSNFTLKIRSTKLEDSAMYFCASTEWTSGGRSPYEQYFGPGTRLTVT.